This T cell receptor (beta chain) is drawn from a study of OX40 agonist ivuxolimab in advanced cancers. Study-wide points: In general, CD8+ T cells held more expanded clones than CD4+ did, on average.

Losses at the gene ends were 3 bases for V and 1 base for J; bases not matched to a gene: 2. This CDR3 spans 15 amino acids. In germline, CDR1 is MNHNS, CDR2 SASEGT. Using immunoSEQ multiplex PCR, the repertoire was profiled, and TCRdb retains in-frame clones only, with some absent. The table lists 80,000 or so clones, about 88% of them singletons. Cycle 7 day 1, cycle 4 day 1, and baseline were the timepoints at which blood was sampled. On this clone itself: Its target is unknown.

This receptor was obtained from an adult with an advanced solid tumor such as melanoma, head and neck, liver or kidney cancer. Sequenced here: CD4+ or CD8+ T cells sorted from blood, sampled in a trial of the OX40 agonist ivuxolimab. The chain uses TRBV6-1 and TRBJ2-3, with 9 nucleotides matching TRBD2. The CDR3 bases are TGTGCCAGCAGTGATCCTAGCGGGGGCACAGATACGCAGTATTTT. As protein: CASSDPSGGTDTQYF.